A single sample gave rise to the 25 T cell receptor beta chains below, sequenced in a study of vaccination effects on CD4 cells after COVID-19. This table comes from immunoSEQ multiplex PCR, and its TCRdb copy is limited to in-frame clones, with some not included. This sample has 22,000 or so clones, with 70% to 80% found just once. Which antigens these TCRs recognize remains unknown. Sequencing in the ViraFEST assay came after antigen-specific CD4+ T cells had been expanded with viral peptide pools, which were used to stimulate PBMC. Isolating CD4+ T cells followed more than eight days of culture. As their vaccination, participants received two doses of either BNT162b2 or mRNA-1273. The sequencing used CD4+ T cells from PBMCs cultured with HCoV-229E spike peptides, collected after COVID-19 vaccination. The receptor source for this set is a human donor who received a COVID-19 vaccine.

The genes are TRBV11-1 and TRBJ2-5; no clear D gene. The CDR3 runs to 13 residues. The germline CDR1 and CDR2 sequences are SGHAT and FQDESV (reference sequence). V was cut by 1 base and J by 3 bases, with 6 bases left in between. The CDR3 region is CASSLGAKETQYF. CDR3 bases: TGTGCCAGCAGCTTAGGAGCCAAAGAGACCCAGTACTTC. The full variable domain, its missing parts supplied by reference TRBV11-1 and TRBJ2-5, is EAEVAQSPRYKITEKSQAVAFWCDPISGHATLYWYRQILGQGPELLVQFQDESVVDDSQLPKDRFSAERLKGVDSTLKIQPAELGDSAMYLCASSLGAKETQYFGPGTRLLVL.

In its sample, this clone was seen once. V gene TRBV29-1 combines with J gene TRBJ2-4; D is possibly TRBD2 (5 bases). V was clipped by 4 bases and J by 1 base, with 23 bases between them. The CDR3 covers 18 residues. CDR1 is SQVTM and CDR2 is ANQGSEA in the germline V gene. The CDR3 region has the DNA TGCAGCGTTGTATTAGTGGGCCTCCCGAGGACTGCCAAAAACATTCAGTACTTC. Its translation is CSVVLVGLPRTAKNIQYF.

The CDR3 region is CATSESWENSPLHF. DNA of the CDR3: TGTGCCACCAGTGAGTCGTGGGAAAATTCACCCCTCCACTTT. The chain uses TRBV24-1 and TRBJ1-6; D is unclear. The CDR3 runs 14 residues. Deletions cut 4 bases from V and 7 bases from J, with 10 bases between. The germline gives CDR1 KGHDR, CDR2 SFDVKD.

A word on this clone: One end of the junction varies from germline; a read error may be responsible. J is TRBJ2-7 and V is TRBV28; unclear D gene. Per the germline V gene, CDR1 is MDHEN and CDR2 is SYDVKM. The CDR3 consists of 11 residues. The CDR3 sequence: CFVGSTYEQYF. The CDR3 nucleotides read TGCTTCGTCGGCAGCACCTACGAGCAGTACTTC.

The chain has TRBV5-5 and TRBJ2-3; D possibly corresponds to TRBD2 (6 bases). The V gene's germline CDR1 is SGHKS and CDR2 YYEKEE (reference sequence). The length of the CDR3 is 15 residues. Trimming removed 1 base at V and 6 bases at J, with 15 bases between. The CDR3 sequence is CASSLSHPGEDTQYF. DNA of the CDR3: TGTGCCAGCAGCTTGTCTCACCCGGGGGAGGATACGCAGTATTTT.

The chain uses TRBV6-5 and TRBJ2-1, with 7 nucleotides matching TRBD1. Germline V gene data show CDR1 as MNHEY and CDR2 as SVGAGI. The CDR3 covers 16 residues. The junction had 4 bases not matched to a gene; V was cut back by 2 bases and J by 0 bases. The CDR3 nucleotides are TGTGCCAGCAGTTACGGGACAGACCCCTCCTACAATGAGCAGTTCTTC. Protein sequence: CASSYGTDPSYNEQFF.

The V call is TRBV18, the J call TRBJ2-7; D is unclear. Germline V gives CDR1 KGHSH, CDR2 LQKENI. The length of the CDR3 is 13 residues. V gave up 2 bases and J gave up 3 bases, with 8 bases separating them. CDR3: CASSPGQYYEQYF. The CDR3 DNA reads as TGTGCCAGCTCACCAGGGCAGTACTACGAGCAGTACTTC.

This clone appeared a single time. CDR3 sequence reads: CAWSVGPGSSNQPQHF. Written as DNA, the CDR3 is TGTGCCTGGAGTGTAGGCCCCGGGAGTAGCAATCAGCCCCAGCATTTT. The genes are TRBV30 and TRBJ1-5; D gene unclear. CDR3 length equals 16 residues. The germline V gene has CDR1 GTSNPN and CDR2 SVGIG (reference sequence). V lost 0 bases and J lost 0, with 12 bases in between.

The chain is built from TRBV18 and TRBJ2-7, with 7 bases aligning to TRBD1. The CDR3 length is 14 residues. V was pared by 3 bases and J by 0 bases, with 2 bases of the junction left unmatched. CDR1 KGHSH and CDR2 LQKENI come from the germline V gene. The CDR3 DNA follows: TGTGCCAGCTCACCTCGGGACAGCTCCTACGAGCAGTACTTC. As protein: CASSPRDSSYEQYF.

The rearrangement joins TRBV7-9 to TRBJ1-4; D is unresolved. Trimming shortened V by 5 bases and J by 4 bases, and 5 bases separated the two germline ends. Germline V gene data show CDR1 as SEHNR and CDR2 as FQNEAQ (reference sequence). The CDR3 loop spans 12 amino acids. The CDR3 loop is CASSRDNEKLFF. CDR3 DNA sequence: TGTGCCAGCAGCCGTGATAATGAAAAACTGTTTTTT.

The V gene is TRBV7-2, the J gene TRBJ2-5; D is undetermined. The CDR3 has 11 amino acids. Looked up from germline, CDR1 is SGHTA and CDR2 is FQGNSA. V was clipped by 5 bases and J by 3 bases, with 4 bases between them. In DNA, the CDR3 is TGTGCCAGCAGCCCCAAAGAGACCCAGTACTTC. This sequence encodes CASSPKETQYF. Full variable domain (missing parts from reference TRBV7-2 and TRBJ2-5): GAGVSQSPSNKVTEKGKDVELRCDPISGHTALYWYRQSLGQGLEFLIYFQGNSAPDKSGLPSDRFSAERTGGSVSTLTIQRTQQEDSAVYLCASSPKETQYFGPGTRLLVL.

The chain employs TRBV6-1 and TRBJ1-5; D remains unclear. CDR3 length: 14 amino acids. V lost 0 bases and J lost 4, with 7 bases in between. Germline V gene data show CDR1 as MNHNS and CDR2 as SASEGT. The CDR3 reads CASSEAMGNQPQHF. The CDR3 bases are TGTGCCAGCAGTGAAGCTATGGGAAATCAGCCCCAGCATTTT.

The chain is built from TRBV3-1 (or the pseudogene TRBV3-2) and TRBJ1-5; 10 nucleotides align to TRBD1. This CDR3 has 16 residues. The germline V gene has CDR1 LGHDT and CDR2 YNNKEL (reference sequence). V was pared by 1 base and J by 2 bases, with 2 bases of the junction left unmatched. Written as DNA, the CDR3 is TGTGCCAGCAGCCAAGCCGGGACAGGGGGCAATCAGCCCCAGCATTTT. It is translated as CASSQAGTGGNQPQHF.

This chain connects TRBV3-1 (or the pseudogene TRBV3-2) to TRBJ2-3; TRBD2 matches 13 bases. CDR1 and CDR2 (germline): LGHDT, YNNKEL (reference sequence). After removal of 6 bases from V and 6 bases from J, the junction contained 6 bases not matched to a gene. This CDR3 is 15 amino acids long. For the CDR3, the DNA is TGTGCCAGCAGATCCGGACTAGCGGGAGCCGATACGCAGTATTTT. It codes for CASRSGLAGADTQYF.

The genes are TRBV2 and TRBJ1-2; 9 bases map to TRBD1. The germline V gene encodes CDR1 SNHLY and CDR2 FYNNEI. The CDR3 has 13 residues. V gave up 7 bases and J gave up 5 bases; unmatched junction bases: 5. CDR3 nucleotides: TGTGCCAGCACCGGGACAGGGAGGTATGGCTACACCTTC. It encodes CASTGTGRYGYTF.

The chain couples TRBV18 to TRBJ2-3; 7 bases are a match to TRBD2. Losses at the gene ends were 2 bases for V and 0 bases for J; bases not matched to a gene: 5. The CDR3 sequence is 16 residues long. Per the germline V gene, CDR1 is KGHSH and CDR2 is LQKENI. CDR3 region: CASSPKLAASTDTQYF. The CDR3, as DNA: TGTGCCAGCTCACCAAAGCTAGCGGCTAGCACAGATACGCAGTATTTT.

This clone was found a few times. J is TRBJ2-7 and V is TRBV19; TRBD1 agrees at 7 bases. V was clipped by 4 bases and J by 1 base; unmatched bases: 7. The CDR3 totals 15 residues. CDR1 and CDR2 (germline): LNHDA, SQIVND (reference sequence). The CDR3 region has the DNA TGTGCCAGTAGTACGACAGGGTCGGGGTCCTACGAGCAGTACTTC. Translated: CASSTTGSGSYEQYF.

The chain combines TRBV29-1 with TRBJ2-1, with 10 bases that match TRBD2. Losses at the gene ends were 7 bases for V and 8 bases for J; bases not matched to a gene: 14. The CDR3 runs to 15 residues. Germline lookup yields CDR1 SQVTM and CDR2 ANQGSEA. This CDR3 is CSGRGGTSGADEQFF. Written as DNA, the CDR3 is TGCAGCGGGCGCGGAGGTACTAGCGGGGCCGATGAGCAGTTCTTC.

The rearrangement uses TRBV6-5 and TRBJ2-7; D tentatively fits TRBD1 or TRBD2 (7 bases each). CDR1 MNHEY and CDR2 SVGAGI come from the germline V gene. This CDR3 has 14 residues. Deletions cut 5 bases from V and 2 bases from J, with 13 bases between. CDR3 DNA: TGTGCCAGCAGTCGACAGGGAGGGACCTACGAGCAGTACTTC. It specifies CASSRQGGTYEQYF.

The rearrangement links TRBV5-1 to TRBJ1-1; D unresolved. V shed 4 bases and J shed 0 bases, with 7 bases lying between them. CDR1 is SGHRS and CDR2 is YFSETQ in the germline V gene. The CDR3 spans 13 residues. The CDR3: CASSPRVNTEAFF. The CDR3 DNA reads as TGCGCCAGCAGCCCTCGGGTGAACACTGAAGCTTTCTTT.

The chain links TRBV27 to TRBJ2-3, with 12 bases identical to TRBD2. V was pared by 3 bases and J by 6 bases, with 4 bases of the junction left unmatched. The germline V gene has CDR1 MNHEY and CDR2 SMNVEV (reference sequence). CDR3 length: 15 residues. The CDR3 protein is CASSFASGGADTQYF. CDR3 bases: TGTGCCAGCAGTTTCGCTAGCGGGGGGGCGGATACGCAGTATTTT.

This clone was seen more than once but under ten times. V and J are TRBV2 and TRBJ1-2, with D uncertain. The germline gives CDR1 SNHLY, CDR2 FYNNEI. Trimming removed 2 bases at V and 6 bases at J, with 13 bases between. The CDR3 contains 14 residues. CDR3: CASSEISQVNGYTF. The CDR3 bases are TGTGCCAGCAGTGAAATTTCGCAGGTTAATGGCTACACCTTC.

This clone was observed a single time. This chain links TRBV10-2 with TRBJ1-1, with D hard to call. The germline V gene encodes CDR1 WSHSY and CDR2 SAAADI. Trimming removed 3 bases at V and 1 base at J, with 12 bases between. CDR3 length: 15 residues. In DNA form, the CDR3 reads TGCGCCAGCAGTGATAGGTGGGAGGGGAACACTGAAGCTTTCTTT. This gives the protein CASSDRWEGNTEAFF.

V gene TRBV11-2 combines with J gene TRBJ1-1, with 7 bases lining up with TRBD1. The V gene's germline CDR1 is SGHAT and CDR2 FQNNGV. The J segment lost 1 base and the V segment lost 3 bases, leaving 2 bases of the junction unmatched. This CDR3 has 14 amino acids. Here the CDR3 reads CASSLTGPNTEAFF. Here the CDR3 DNA reads TGTGCCAGCAGCTTGACAGGGCCGAACACTGAAGCTTTCTTT. The full variable domain, completed using reference TRBV11-2 and TRBJ1-1, is EAGVAQSPRYKIIEKRQSVAFWCNPISGHATLYWYQQILGQGPKLLIQFQNNGVVDDSQLPKDRFSAERLKGVDSTLKIQPAKLEDSAVYLCASSLTGPNTEAFFGQGTRLTVV.

This clone was seen a single time. The gene calls are TRBV7-2 and TRBJ2-5; D is uncertain. V was clipped by 5 bases and J by 0 bases, with 7 bases between them. CDR3 length: 13 residues. Germline CDR1 SGHTA, CDR2 FQGNSA. CDR3 protein: CASSHPYQETQYF. CDR3 nucleotide sequence: TGTGCCAGCAGCCATCCCTACCAAGAGACCCAGTACTTC.